What follows describes a single T cell receptor (beta chain). The antigen is unknown. By quantitative 5'-RACE with molecular barcodes, the TCR beta libraries were made. One entry per CDR3 protein, called by TCRdb with MiXCR from the 5' RACE reads. This sample yields 300,000 to 400,000 distinct CDR3 sequences, of which around 20% are seen a single time; about 12% belongs to the top ten. CDR1 and CDR2 from the germline V gene are SNHLY and FYNNEI. The ends were cut back, 8 bases at V and 3 bases at J, with 17 bases in the middle. The length of the CDR3 is 14 residues. This entry belongs to a study of CD8 T cells in ankylosing spondylitis. Study observations and caveats: Researchers report that disease-linked clones proved CD8+ and relatively rare in peripheral blood.

The V and J genes are TRBV2 and TRBJ2-7; weak D call: TRBD2 (6 bases). Sequenced sample: blood, either unsorted or a sorted T cell fraction (not recorded which). This clonotype was sampled from a male donor with ankylosing spondylitis or in good health (not recorded which). This chain's CDR3 is CASGRAGNLYEQYF. The CDR3 DNA follows: TGTGCCAGCGGGCGGGCGGGGAACCTCTACGAGCAGTACTTC.